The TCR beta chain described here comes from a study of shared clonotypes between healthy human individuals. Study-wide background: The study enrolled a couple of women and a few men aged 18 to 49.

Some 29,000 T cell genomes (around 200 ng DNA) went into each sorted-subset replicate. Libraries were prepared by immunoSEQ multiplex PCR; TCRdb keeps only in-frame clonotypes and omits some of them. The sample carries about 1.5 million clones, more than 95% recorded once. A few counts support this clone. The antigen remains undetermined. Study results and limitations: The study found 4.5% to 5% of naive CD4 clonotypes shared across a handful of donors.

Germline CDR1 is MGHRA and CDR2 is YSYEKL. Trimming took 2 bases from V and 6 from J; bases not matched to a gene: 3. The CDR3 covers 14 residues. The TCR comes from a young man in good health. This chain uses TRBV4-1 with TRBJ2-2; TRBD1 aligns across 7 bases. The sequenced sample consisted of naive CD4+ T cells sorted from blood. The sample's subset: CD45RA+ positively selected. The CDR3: CASSQPTGSGELFF. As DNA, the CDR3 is TGCGCCAGCAGCCAACCGACAGGGTCCGGGGAGCTGTTTTTT.